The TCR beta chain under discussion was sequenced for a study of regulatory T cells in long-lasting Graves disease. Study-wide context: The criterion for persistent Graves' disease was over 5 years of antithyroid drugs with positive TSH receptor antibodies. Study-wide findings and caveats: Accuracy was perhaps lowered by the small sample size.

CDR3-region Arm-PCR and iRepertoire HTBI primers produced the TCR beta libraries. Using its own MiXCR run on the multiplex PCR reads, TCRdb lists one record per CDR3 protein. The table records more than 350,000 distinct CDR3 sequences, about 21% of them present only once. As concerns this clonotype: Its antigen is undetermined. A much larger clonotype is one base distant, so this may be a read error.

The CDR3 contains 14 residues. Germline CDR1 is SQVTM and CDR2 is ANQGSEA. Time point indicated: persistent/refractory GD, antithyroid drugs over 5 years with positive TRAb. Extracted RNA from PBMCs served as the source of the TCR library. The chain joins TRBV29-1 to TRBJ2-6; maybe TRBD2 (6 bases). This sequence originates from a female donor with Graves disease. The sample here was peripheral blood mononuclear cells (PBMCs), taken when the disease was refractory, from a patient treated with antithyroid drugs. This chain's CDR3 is CSVAQGTGANILTF. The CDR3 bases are TGCAGCGTTGCGCAAGGGACTGGGGCCAACATCCTGACTTTC.